A selection of T cell receptor beta chains follows, all from one sample in a study of metastatic and nonmetastatic thyroid tumors. TCRdb used MiXCR to call clones anew from the PCR reads. The table lists over 30,000 clones, over 25% of them singletons, with almost 8% in the top ten. The sequencing sample was made of blood. Receptors originate from a female donor with papillary thyroid cancer or a benign thyroid nodule (not recorded which). Some clones in this sample may be carry-over from other donors' samples. CDR3s include the opening cysteine and the closing phenylalanine or tryptophan. A D gene is named only where the DNA matches it firmly. The listing skips clone size in some rows; elsewhere it reads once, few, many or a size class.

D: TRBD1
V: TRBV3-1
J: TRBJ1-1
size: once
CDR3: CASRRDRVDTEAFF
DNA: TGTGCCAGCAGGCGTGACAGGGTGGACACCGAAGCTTTCTTT

D: TRBD1
V: TRBV11-3
J: TRBJ2-1
size: many
CDR3: CASSPQQGVPSYNEQFF
DNA: TGTGCCAGCAGCCCCCAGCAGGGGGTTCCCTCCTACAATGAGCAGTTCTTC

D: TRBD1
V: TRBV5-1
J: TRBJ1-1
size: many
CDR3: CASSLTGPRMNTEAFF
DNA: TGCGCCAGCAGTCTGACAGGGCCCCGAATGAACACTGAAGCTTTCTTT

D: -
V: TRBV5-4
J: TRBJ1-6
size: -
CDR3: CASSLSGSPLHF
DNA: TGTGCCAGCAGCTTATCTGGTTCACCCCTCCACTTT

D: -
V: TRBV20-1
J: TRBJ2-7
size: -
CDR3: CSAAFGDYEQYF
DNA: TGCAGTGCCGCCTTTGGTGACTACGAGCAGTACTTC

D: -
V: TRBV6-1
J: TRBJ2-7
size: few
CDR3: CASSKKVDSYEQYF
DNA: TGTGCCAGCAGTAAGAAGGTAGACTCCTACGAGCAGTACTTC

D: -
V: TRBV19
J: TRBJ1-5
size: -
CDR3: CASSIGRGGNQPQHF
DNA: TGTGCCAGTAGTATAGGTCGGGGCGGCAATCAGCCCCAACATTTT

D: -
V: TRBV20-1
J: TRBJ2-1
size: -
CDR3: CSARGGGWYNEQFF
DNA: TGCAGTGCTAGAGGAGGGGGTTGGTACAATGAGCAGTTCTTC

D: -
V: TRBV6-1
J: TRBJ1-2
size: -
CDR3: CATYKTGSHTF
DNA: TGTGCCACCTACAAGACGGGTTCCCACACCTTC

D: -
V: TRBV6-1
J: TRBJ2-3
size: medium-sized
CDR3: CASSAGGHLKGLDTQYF
DNA: TGTGCCAGCAGTGCGGGCGGACACCTAAAGGGGCTAGATACGCAGTATTTT

D: TRBD2
V: TRBV7-3
J: TRBJ2-5
size: many
CDR3: CASSSQGGGEETQYF
DNA: TGTGCCAGCAGCTCGCAGGGCGGGGGGGAAGAGACCCAGTACTTC

D: -
V: TRBV6-1
J: TRBJ2-1
size: many
CDR3: CASSELKDSEQFF
DNA: TGTGCCAGCAGTGAACTTAAGGACAGTGAGCAGTTCTTC